Presented here are 13 T cell receptor beta chains from one specimen sequenced in a study of neurological immune-mediated disorders (dated by TCRdb to about 2019). Interpreted using the paper, the time point label stands for: longitudinal time-point 1 (baseline). The library was obtained by 5' RACE. Sequencing took place on an Illumina HiSeq 2500. TCRdb reran the public reads through fastp at Q25 and MiXCR, keeping productive beta chains. Each entry is one CDR3 protein sequence, shown with its most common DNA and genes. The table for this sample lists over 55,000 distinct CDR3 sequences; about 9.4% of them were counted only once. The ten biggest clones cover around a tenth of the sample. Input material: PBMCs. These receptors all stem from a man aged 25-45 years in good health.

The gene calls are TRBV10-3 and TRBJ1-1, with 7 bases identical to TRBD1. The V gene end was trimmed by 4 bases and the J gene end by 5 bases; junction bases not matched to a gene: 7. The CDR3 spans 14 residues. Germline loops: CDR1 ENHRY, CDR2 SYGVKD. The CDR3 region is CAISVMTGRTEAFF. The CDR3 DNA sequence: TGTGCCATCAGTGTCATGACAGGGAGAACTGAAGCTTTCTTT.

Ten or more counts support this clonotype. The chain uses TRBV20-1 and TRBJ2-2; a weak D match, TRBD1 (7 bases). CDR3 length: 14 amino acids. The germline V gene encodes CDR1 DFQATT and CDR2 SNEGSKA (reference sequence). V lost 3 bases to trimming and J lost 6 bases, with 14 bases between them. CDR3: CSASQGGGAGELFF. For the CDR3, the DNA is TGCAGTGCTAGTCAGGGGGGAGGTGCCGGGGAGCTGTTTTTT.

A note on this clonotype: Given a much more abundant clone one base away, this may be a read error. V usage is TRBV14 and J usage is TRBJ1-1; D possibly corresponds to TRBD1 (6 bases). The CDR3 is 14 amino acids. From germline, CDR1 is SGHDN and CDR2 FVKESK. The CDR3 here is CTRGLGKRDTEAFF. CDR3 DNA: TGTACCAGGGGATTGGGAAAGAGGGACACTGAAGCTTTCTTT.

This clonotype showed up many times. This chain joins TRBV10-1 and TRBJ2-3, with 7 nucleotides matching TRBD2. Germline CDR1 reads WNHNN; CDR2 reads SYGVQD (reference sequence). Trimming removed 10 bases from V and 4 bases from J; junction bases left unmatched: 20. The CDR3 runs 17 residues. The CDR3 region is CATPGAGENSGPDTQYF. In DNA, the CDR3 is TGCGCCACCCCCGGGGCGGGAGAAAATTCGGGTCCAGATACGCAGTATTTT.

This clonotype was recorded at least ten times. The rearrangement uses TRBV15 and TRBJ2-7; the match to TRBD2 covers 7 bases. Per germline, CDR1 LNHNV and CDR2 YYDKDF (reference sequence). V shed 7 bases, J shed 4 bases, and the junction held 10 bases outside the gene matches. The CDR3 extends over 14 amino acids. This chain's CDR3 is CATNPGLPGYEQYF. CDR3 sequence (DNA): TGTGCCACCAATCCGGGACTACCAGGATACGAGCAGTACTTC.

This clonotype was counted at least ten times. The V and J genes are TRBV12-3 or TRBV12-4 and TRBJ2-2, with D possibly matching TRBD1 (6 bases). V was pared by 7 bases and J by 4 bases, with 13 bases between. The CDR3 runs 14 residues. The CDR3 spells CASIATGFTGELFF. The CDR3 bases are TGTGCCAGCATCGCCACAGGGTTCACCGGGGAGCTGTTTTTT.

At least ten counts were recorded for this clonotype. The CDR3 end shows no conserved phenylalanine or tryptophan, and so a read error is likely. The DNA is omitted, as the CDR3 cannot be located on it reliably, and the CDR3 follows TCRdb's listing. CDR3 sequence: CAISESTPR. This chain uses TRBV10-3 with TRBJ2-1. The germline V gene encodes CDR1 ENHRY and CDR2 SYGVKD. The CDR3 is made up of 9 amino acids, end residues included.

This clonotype was seen at least ten times. The rearrangement links TRBV19 to TRBJ2-5; no definite D call. The length of the CDR3 is 11 residues. CDR1 and CDR2 (germline): LNHDA, SQIVND (reference sequence). The V end lost 3 bases, the J end lost 2 bases, and 1 base lay between the germline ends. CDR3 coding DNA: TGTGCCAGTAGTATTCAAGAGACCCAGTACTTC. Its protein is CASSIQETQYF.

Details on this clonotype: One base away lies a much larger clone, so this may be a sequencing read error. This sequence joins TRBV10-3 and TRBJ2-2; 7 bases align to TRBD2. Germline assignment: CDR1 ENHRY and CDR2 SYGVKD. V lost 5 bases to trimming and J lost 9 bases; unmatched junction nucleotides: 9. The CDR3 is 14 amino acids. The CDR3: CAISPPGGARELFF. The CDR3 coding sequence is TGTGCCATCAGTCCCCCGGGAGGCGCCAGGGAGCTGTTTTTT.

This clonotype was detected ten times or more. V usage is TRBV4-1 and J usage is TRBJ2-1, with D unclear. The ends were cut back, 3 bases at V and 8 bases at J, with 8 bases in the middle. From germline, CDR1 is MGHRA and CDR2 YSYEKL. This CDR3 spans 12 amino acids. The CDR3 region is CASSHNIDEQFF. The CDR3 coding sequence is TGCGCCAGCAGCCACAACATTGATGAGCAGTTCTTC.

This clonotype was seen many times. This rearrangement joins TRBV7-9 to TRBJ1-1, with D maybe TRBD1 (5 bases). The CDR3 covers 14 residues. From germline, CDR1 is SEHNR and CDR2 FQNEAQ (reference sequence). The germline V and J ends were trimmed by 3 bases and 4 bases, with 12 bases remaining between them. The CDR3 sequence is CASSFVGAGTEAFF. DNA for the CDR3: TGTGCCAGCAGCTTCGTCGGGGCCGGCACTGAAGCTTTCTTT.

This clonotype came up many times. CDR3 nucleotides: TGTGCCAGCAGCTCCGGGGTGGGGATCGAGCAGTACTTC. Protein product: CASSSGVGIEQYF. V usage is TRBV7-2 and J usage is TRBJ2-7; possibly TRBD2 for D (5 bases). Trimming took 4 bases from V and 6 from J, leaving 13 bases between them. This CDR3 is built from 13 residues. Germline V gives CDR1 SGHTA, CDR2 FQGNSA.

Turning to this clonotype: Germline and junction disagree at one end, which may indicate a read error. The DNA for the CDR3 is TGCGCCAGCAGTCGGGGAGCCGCTTTGACCTACGAGCAGTACTTT. Residues: CASSRGAALTYEQYF. J is TRBJ2-7 and V is TRBV10-1; perhaps TRBD2 as D (5 bases). CDR3 length: 15 residues. Germline assignment: CDR1 WNHNN and CDR2 SYGVQD (reference sequence).